Sequencing of this T cell receptor (beta chain) was carried out in a study of response to subunit inactivated influenza vaccine (dated by TCRdb to 2017 to 2018). In the study overall: Deep quantitative profiling of the T cell receptor repertoire was used in the study to follow responses to a trivalent subunit inactivated influenza vaccine.

Library construction relied on RT-PCR. Sequencing took place on an Illumina HiSeq 2500. TCRdb trimmed the raw reads at Q25, called clones with MiXCR and kept productive beta chains. Identical CDR3 proteins give one entry, which carries the most common genes and DNA. In this sample the table shows 600,000 to 700,000 distinct CDR3 sequences, less than 15% of which occur a single time. Jointly, the top ten make up less than 9% of the sample. As concerns this clonotype: The antigen this receptor binds is unknown. There are no base qualities to consult, and no much larger clone falls within one base.

Study-wide findings and limitations: The authors proposed that each seasonal influenza vaccination may bring in only a limited number of new T cells.

The germline V gene (reference sequence) gives CDR1 as LGHDT and CDR2 as YNNKEL. The CDR3 starts with the cysteine, ends with the phenylalanine, and has 12 residues. Only CDR3 DNA is held: 36 bases, read in frame from base 1. V has 4 bases trimmed and J has 6 bases trimmed; junction bases matching no gene number 2. The origin of this receptor is a man aged 50 to 60 who received an inactivated influenza vaccine. Donor details come from another sample of the same person, matched by shared clones. The chain joins TRBV3-1 to TRBJ2-7, with 8 middle bases fitting TRBD1. The sequenced sample was PBMCs from blood, obtained approximately 15 days before vaccination. The encoded CDR3 is CASSRGQGEQYF. The nucleotide sequence reads as follows: TGTGCCAGCAGCCGTGGACAGGGCGAGCAGTACTTC.